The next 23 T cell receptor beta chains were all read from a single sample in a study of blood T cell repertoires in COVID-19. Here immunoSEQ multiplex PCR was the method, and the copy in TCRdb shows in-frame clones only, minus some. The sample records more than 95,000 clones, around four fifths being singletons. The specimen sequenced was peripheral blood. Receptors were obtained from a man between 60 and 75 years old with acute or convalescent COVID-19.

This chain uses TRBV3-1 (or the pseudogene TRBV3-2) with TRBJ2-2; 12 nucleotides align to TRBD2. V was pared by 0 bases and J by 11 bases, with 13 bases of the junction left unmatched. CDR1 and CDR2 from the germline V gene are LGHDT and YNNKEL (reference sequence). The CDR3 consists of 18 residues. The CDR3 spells CASSQDPPTSGRPEELFF. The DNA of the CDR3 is TGTGCCAGCAGCCAAGATCCTCCGACTAGCGGGAGACCCGAAGAGCTGTTTTTT.

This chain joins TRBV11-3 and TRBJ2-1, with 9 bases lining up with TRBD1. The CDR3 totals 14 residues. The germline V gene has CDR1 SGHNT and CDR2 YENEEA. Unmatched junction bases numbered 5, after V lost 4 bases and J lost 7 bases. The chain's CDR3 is CASSYGDRVNEQFF. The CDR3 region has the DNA TGTGCCAGCAGCTACGGGGACAGGGTGAATGAGCAGTTCTTC.

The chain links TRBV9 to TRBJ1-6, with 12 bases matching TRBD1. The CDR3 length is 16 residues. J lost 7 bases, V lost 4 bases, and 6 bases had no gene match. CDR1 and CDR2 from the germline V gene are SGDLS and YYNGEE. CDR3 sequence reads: CASSPSGQGANSPLHF. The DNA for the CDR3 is TGTGCCAGCAGCCCGTCGGGACAGGGGGCAAATTCACCCCTCCACTTT.

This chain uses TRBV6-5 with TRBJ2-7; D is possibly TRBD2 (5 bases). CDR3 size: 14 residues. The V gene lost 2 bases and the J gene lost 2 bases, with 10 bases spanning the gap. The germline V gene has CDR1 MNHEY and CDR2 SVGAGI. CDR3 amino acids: CASSYREPPYEQYF. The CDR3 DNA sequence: TGTGCCAGCAGTTACCGGGAACCCCCCTACGAGCAGTACTTC.

As DNA, the CDR3 is TGTGCCAGCACTAGACAGGGAATGGAGGCTGAAGCTTTCTTT. Amino acids: CASTRQGMEAEAFF. J is TRBJ1-1 and V is TRBV6-5; 7 bases line up with TRBD1. V trimming: 7 bases; J trimming: 6 bases; junction bases outside the gene matches: 11. The CDR3 loop spans 14 amino acids. Germline V gives CDR1 MNHEY, CDR2 SVGAGI.

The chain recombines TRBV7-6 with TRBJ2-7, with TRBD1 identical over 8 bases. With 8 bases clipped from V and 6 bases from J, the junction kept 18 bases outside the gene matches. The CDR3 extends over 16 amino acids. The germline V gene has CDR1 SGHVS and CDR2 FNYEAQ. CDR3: CASLYNPGTGTGEQYF. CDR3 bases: TGTGCCAGCTTATATAATCCCGGGACAGGTACTGGCGAGCAGTACTTC. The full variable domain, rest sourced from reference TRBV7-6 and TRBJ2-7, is GAGVSQSPRYKVTKRGQDVALRCDPISGHVSLYWYRQALGQGPEFLTYFNYEAQQDKSGLPNDRFSAERPEGSISTLTIQRTEQRDSAMYRCASLYNPGTGTGEQYFGPGTRLTVT.

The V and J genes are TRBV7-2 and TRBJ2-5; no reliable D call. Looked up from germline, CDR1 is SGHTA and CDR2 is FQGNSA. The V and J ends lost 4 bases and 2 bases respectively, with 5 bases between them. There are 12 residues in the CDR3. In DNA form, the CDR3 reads TGTGCCAGCAGCTCCCTGCAAGAGACCCAGTACTTC. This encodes CASSSLQETQYF.

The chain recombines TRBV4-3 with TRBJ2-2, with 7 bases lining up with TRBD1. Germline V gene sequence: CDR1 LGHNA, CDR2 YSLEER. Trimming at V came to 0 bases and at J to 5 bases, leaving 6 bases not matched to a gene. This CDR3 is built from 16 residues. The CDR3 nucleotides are TGCGCCAGCAGCCAAGAGCCAGGGGGTGATACCGGGGAGCTGTTTTTT. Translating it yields CASSQEPGGDTGELFF.

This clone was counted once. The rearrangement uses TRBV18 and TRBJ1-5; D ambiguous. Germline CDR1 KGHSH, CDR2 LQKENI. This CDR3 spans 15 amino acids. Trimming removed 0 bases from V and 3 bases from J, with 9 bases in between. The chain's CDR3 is CASSPPETPNQPQHF. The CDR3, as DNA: TGTGCCAGCTCACCACCGGAGACGCCCAATCAGCCCCAGCATTTT.

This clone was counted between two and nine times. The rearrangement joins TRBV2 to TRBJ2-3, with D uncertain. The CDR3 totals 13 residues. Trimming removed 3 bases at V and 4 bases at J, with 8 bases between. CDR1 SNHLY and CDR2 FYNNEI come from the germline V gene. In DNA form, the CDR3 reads TGTGCCAGCAGTGACAACTTCGCAGATACGCAGTATTTT. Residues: CASSDNFADTQYF. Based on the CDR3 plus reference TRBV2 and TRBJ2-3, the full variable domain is EPEVTQTPSHQVTQMGQEVILRCVPISNHLYFYWYRQILGQKVEFLVSFYNNEISEKSEIFDDQFSVERPDGSNFTLKIRSTKLEDSAMYFCASSDNFADTQYFGPGTRLTVL.

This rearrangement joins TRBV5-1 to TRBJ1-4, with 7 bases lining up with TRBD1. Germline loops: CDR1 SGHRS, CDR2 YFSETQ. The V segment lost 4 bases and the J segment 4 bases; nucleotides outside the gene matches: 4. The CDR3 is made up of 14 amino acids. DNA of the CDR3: TGCGCCAGCAGCCAGGGACAGCATAATGAAAAACTGTTTTTT. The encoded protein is CASSQGQHNEKLFF.

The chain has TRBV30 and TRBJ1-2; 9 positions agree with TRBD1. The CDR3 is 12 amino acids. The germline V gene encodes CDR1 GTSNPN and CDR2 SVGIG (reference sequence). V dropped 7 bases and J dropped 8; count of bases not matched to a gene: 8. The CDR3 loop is CASRQGGGGYTF. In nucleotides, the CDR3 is TGTGCCTCCAGACAGGGGGGCGGGGGCTACACCTTC.

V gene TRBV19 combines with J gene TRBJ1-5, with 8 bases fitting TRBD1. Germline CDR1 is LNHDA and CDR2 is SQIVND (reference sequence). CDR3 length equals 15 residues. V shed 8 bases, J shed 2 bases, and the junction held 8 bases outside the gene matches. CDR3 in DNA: TGTGCCAGTTTAATTCAGGGGGCTGGCAATCAGCCCCAGCATTTT. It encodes CASLIQGAGNQPQHF.

CDR3 residues: CASSLSREDSPLHF. Here the CDR3 DNA reads TGTGCCAGCAGCTTAAGCAGGGAAGATTCACCCCTCCACTTT. The V gene is TRBV7-9, the J gene TRBJ1-6, with D perhaps TRBD1 (5 bases). V was shortened by 2 bases and J by 8 bases, with 10 bases between the two germline ends. The CDR3 spans 14 residues. Germline lookup yields CDR1 SEHNR and CDR2 FQNEAQ (reference sequence). The complete variable domain, with remaining parts taken from reference TRBV7-9 and TRBJ1-6, reads DTGVSQNPRHKITKRGQNVTFRCDPISEHNRLYWYRQTLGQGPEFLTYFQNEAQLEKSRLLSDRFSAERPKGSFSTLEIQRTEQGDSAMYLCASSLSREDSPLHFGNGTRLTVT.

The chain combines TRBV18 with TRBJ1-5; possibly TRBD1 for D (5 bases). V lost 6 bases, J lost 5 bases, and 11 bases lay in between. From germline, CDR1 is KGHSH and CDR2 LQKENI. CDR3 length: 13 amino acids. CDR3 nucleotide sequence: TGTGCCAGCTCGGGGCAGAGCGATCAGCCCCAGCATTTT. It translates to CASSGQSDQPQHF.

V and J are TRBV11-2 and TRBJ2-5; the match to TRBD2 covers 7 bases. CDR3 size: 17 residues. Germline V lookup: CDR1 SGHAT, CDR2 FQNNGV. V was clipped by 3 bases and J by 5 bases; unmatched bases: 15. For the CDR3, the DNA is TGTGCCAGCAGCTTGGAGGTGGGGGGGTACCGGTGGGAGACCCAGTACTTC. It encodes CASSLEVGGYRWETQYF.

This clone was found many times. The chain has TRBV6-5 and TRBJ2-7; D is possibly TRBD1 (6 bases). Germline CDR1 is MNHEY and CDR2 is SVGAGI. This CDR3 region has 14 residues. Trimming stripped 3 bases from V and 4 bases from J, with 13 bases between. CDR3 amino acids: CASSYPGTPYEQYF. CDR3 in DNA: TGTGCCAGCAGTTATCCCGGGACACCTTACGAGCAGTACTTC.

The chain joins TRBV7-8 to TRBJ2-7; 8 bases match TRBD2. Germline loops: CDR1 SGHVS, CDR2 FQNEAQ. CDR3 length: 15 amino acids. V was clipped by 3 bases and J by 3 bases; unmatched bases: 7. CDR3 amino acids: CASSLKASGYYEQYF. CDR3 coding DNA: TGTGCCAGCAGCTTGAAGGCTAGCGGGTACTACGAGCAGTACTTC.

The DNA for the CDR3 is TGCGCCAGCAGCTTTTCAATTTCTGGGGCCAACGTCCTGACTTTC. Translation: CASSFSISGANVLTF. This chain links TRBV5-1 with TRBJ2-6; D gene uncertain. Germline loops: CDR1 SGHRS, CDR2 YFSETQ. V was trimmed by 2 bases and J by 1 base, leaving 7 bases between them. The CDR3 runs to 15 residues.

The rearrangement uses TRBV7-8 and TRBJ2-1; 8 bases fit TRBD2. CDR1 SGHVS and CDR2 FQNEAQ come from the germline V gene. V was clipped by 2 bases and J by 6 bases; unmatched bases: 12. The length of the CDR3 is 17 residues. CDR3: CASSLWIPGLVSNEQFF. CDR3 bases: TGTGCCAGCAGCTTATGGATTCCGGGACTAGTCTCCAATGAGCAGTTCTTC.

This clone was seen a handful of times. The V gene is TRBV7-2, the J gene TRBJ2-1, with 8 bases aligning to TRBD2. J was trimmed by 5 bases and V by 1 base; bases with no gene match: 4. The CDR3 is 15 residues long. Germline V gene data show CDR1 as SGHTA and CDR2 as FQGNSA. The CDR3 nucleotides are TGTGCCAGCAGCTTAGGTAGCGGGAATAACAATGAGCAGTTCTTC. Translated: CASSLGSGNNNEQFF.

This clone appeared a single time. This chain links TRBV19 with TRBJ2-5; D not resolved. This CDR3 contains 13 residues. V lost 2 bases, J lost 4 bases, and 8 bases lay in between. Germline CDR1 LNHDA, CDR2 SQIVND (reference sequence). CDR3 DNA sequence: TGTGCCAGTAGTATATCCAGATTAGAGACCCAGTACTTC. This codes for CASSISRLETQYF.

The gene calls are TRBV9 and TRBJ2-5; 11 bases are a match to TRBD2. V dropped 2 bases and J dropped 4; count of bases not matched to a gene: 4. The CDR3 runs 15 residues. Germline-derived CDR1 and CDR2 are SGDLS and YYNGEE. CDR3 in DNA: TGTGCCAGCAGCGTGAGGGGGACTAGCGGAGAGACCCAGTACTTC. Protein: CASSVRGTSGETQYF.